The present T cell receptor (beta chain) was sequenced within a study of blood T cell repertoires in COVID-19. Study members were between about 18 and 100 years old and lived in about two dozen US regions. Each recovered donor of Cohort 3 presented with two negative PCRs, clearance, or symptom resolution. This clone was seen just once. In the authors' workflow: Reference gene primer amplification gave nucleated cell count estimates. The method was immunoSEQ multiplex PCR; TCRdb's version includes in-frame clones alone and lacks a portion of them. V and J calls and clone size are those listed in that table; D and trimming were worked out from the DNA. The table records approximately 240,000 clones, around 90% of them present only once. Per germline, CDR1 SGHRS and CDR2 YFSETQ. The CDR3 length is 15 residues. Trimming at V came to 4 bases and at J to 3 bases, leaving 8 bases not matched to a gene.

The V call is TRBV5-1, the J call TRBJ2-3; TRBD2 matches at 7 bases. The material sequenced was PBMCs or T cells enriched from blood (not recorded which). The clonotype originates from a young woman who had recovered from COVID-19. The CDR3 DNA follows: TGCGCCAGCAGCCCCGGACTAGATAGGACAGATACGCAGTATTTT. This codes for CASSPGLDRTDTQYF. The full variable domain, completed using reference TRBV5-1 and TRBJ2-3, is KAGVTQTPRYLIKTRGQQVTLSCSPISGHRSVSWYQQTPGQGLQFLFEYFSETQRNKGNFPGRFSGRQFSNSRSEMNVSTLELGDSALYLCASSPGLDRTDTQYFGPGTRLTVL.